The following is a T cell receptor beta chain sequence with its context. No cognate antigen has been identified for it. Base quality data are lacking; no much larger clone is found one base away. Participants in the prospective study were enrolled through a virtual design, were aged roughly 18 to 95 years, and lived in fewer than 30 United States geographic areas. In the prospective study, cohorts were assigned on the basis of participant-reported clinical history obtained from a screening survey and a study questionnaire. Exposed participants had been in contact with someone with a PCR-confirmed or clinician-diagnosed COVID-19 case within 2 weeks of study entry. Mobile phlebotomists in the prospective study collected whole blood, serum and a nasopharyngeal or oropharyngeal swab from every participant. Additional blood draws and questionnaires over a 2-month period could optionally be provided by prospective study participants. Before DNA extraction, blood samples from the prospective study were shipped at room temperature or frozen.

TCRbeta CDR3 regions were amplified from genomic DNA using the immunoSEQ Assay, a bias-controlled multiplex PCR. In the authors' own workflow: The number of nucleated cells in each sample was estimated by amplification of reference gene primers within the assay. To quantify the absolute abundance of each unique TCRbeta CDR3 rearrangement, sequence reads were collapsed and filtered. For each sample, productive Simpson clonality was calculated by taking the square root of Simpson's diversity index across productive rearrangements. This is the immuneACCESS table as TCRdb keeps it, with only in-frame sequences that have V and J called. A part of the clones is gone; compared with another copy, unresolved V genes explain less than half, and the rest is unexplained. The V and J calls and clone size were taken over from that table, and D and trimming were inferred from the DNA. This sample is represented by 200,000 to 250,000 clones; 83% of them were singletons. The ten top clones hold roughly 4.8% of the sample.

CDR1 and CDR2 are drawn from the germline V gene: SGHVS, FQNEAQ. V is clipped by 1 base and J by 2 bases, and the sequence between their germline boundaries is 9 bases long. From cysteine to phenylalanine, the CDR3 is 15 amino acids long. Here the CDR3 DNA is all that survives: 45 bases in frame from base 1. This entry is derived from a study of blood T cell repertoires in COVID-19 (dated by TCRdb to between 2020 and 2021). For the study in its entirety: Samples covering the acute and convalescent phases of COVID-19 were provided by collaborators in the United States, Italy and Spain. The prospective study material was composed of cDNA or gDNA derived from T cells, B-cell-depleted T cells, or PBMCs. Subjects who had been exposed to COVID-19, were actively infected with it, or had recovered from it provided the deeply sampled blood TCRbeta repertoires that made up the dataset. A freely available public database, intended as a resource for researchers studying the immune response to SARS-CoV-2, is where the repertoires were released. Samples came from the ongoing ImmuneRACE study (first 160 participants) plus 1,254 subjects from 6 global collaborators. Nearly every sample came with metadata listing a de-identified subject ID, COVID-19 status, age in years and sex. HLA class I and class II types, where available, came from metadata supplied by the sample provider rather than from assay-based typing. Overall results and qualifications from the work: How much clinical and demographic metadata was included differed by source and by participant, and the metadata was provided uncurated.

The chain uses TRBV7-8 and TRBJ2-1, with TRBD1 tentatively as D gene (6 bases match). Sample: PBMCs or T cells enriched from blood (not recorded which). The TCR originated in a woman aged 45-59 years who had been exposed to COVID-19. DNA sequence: TGTGCCAGCAGCTTAGGACAGGAGGCCTACAATGAGCAGTTCTTC. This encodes CASSLGQEAYNEQFF.